The source of this T cell receptor (beta chain) is a study of blood T cell repertoires in COVID-19. Study at large: Acute and convalescent COVID-19 samples came from the United States, Italy and Spain.

Trimming removed 1 base from V and 8 bases from J, with 6 bases in between. Germline CDR1 SGHAT, CDR2 FQNNGV. This CDR3 is built from 13 residues. The data were produced by immunoSEQ multiplex PCR, yet TCRdb's version contains in-frame clones alone and is incomplete. Among about 200,000 clones listed, around 83% were seen once. This clone was seen only a few times. The rearrangement uses TRBV11-2 and TRBJ1-6; D is unclear. This TCR came from a human donor in a cohort sampled during active COVID-19. Sequenced material: peripheral blood. CDR3 in DNA: TGTGCCAGCAGCTTAGTTCGGGATTCACCCCTCCACTTT. Its protein product is CASSLVRDSPLHF.